The clone carrying this T cell receptor beta chain was detected only a few times. The sample carries other DNA sequences with the same CDR3. Per germline, CDR1 KGHSH and CDR2 LQKENI. The V segment lost 2 bases and the J segment 6 bases; nucleotides outside the gene matches: 0. This CDR3 is 14 amino acids long. This sample is drawn from a study of blood T cell repertoires in COVID-19. Study as a whole: From T cells, B-cell-depleted T cells, or PBMCs came the material, which was cDNA or gDNA.

In the authors' workflow: Reference gene primer amplification yielded estimated nucleated cell counts. Assay used: immunoSEQ multiplex PCR; TCRdb lists only in-frame clones, some missing. V and J calls plus clone size are reproduced from that table; the DNA served to infer D and trimming. The sample gives about 170,000 clones, 92% of which show up once; nearly 5% is in the top ten. Enrolled during active infection, Seattle patients were then followed longitudinally. The sample consisted of peripheral blood. This receptor was taken from a man aged 25-40 years with COVID-19, enrolled during active disease. The rearrangement joins TRBV18 to TRBJ1-5; 11 bases match TRBD1. CDR3 nucleotides: TGTGCCAGCTCACCAGGACAGGGGGCTCAGCCCCAGCATTTT. Protein sequence: CASSPGQGAQPQHF. The whole variable domain, remainder taken from reference TRBV18 and TRBJ1-5, is NAGVMQNPRHLVRRRGQEARLRCSPMKGHSHVYWYRQLPEEGLKFMVYLQKENIIDESGMPKERFSAEFPKEGPSILRIQQVVRGDSAAYFCASSPGQGAQPQHFGDGTRLSIL.